This entry lists 24 T cell receptor beta chains sequenced from one sample in a study of OX40 agonist ivuxolimab in advanced cancers. TCRdb's copy holds only in-frame clones and misses some; the assay was immunoSEQ multiplex PCR. Among around 50,000 clones listed, 80% to 90% were seen once. Material: CD4+ or CD8+ T cells sorted from blood, obtained in a trial of the OX40 agonist ivuxolimab. These receptors were taken from an adult with an advanced solid tumor such as melanoma, head and neck, liver or kidney cancer.

The rearrangement uses TRBV2 and TRBJ2-1; the D is unclear. Per germline, CDR1 SNHLY and CDR2 FYNNEI. Trimming cost V 4 bases and J 9 bases, with 13 bases left between them. The CDR3 is made up of 13 amino acids. The CDR3 loop is CASSAPGRGEQFF. The CDR3 DNA sequence: TGTGCCAGCAGTGCCCCCGGGCGCGGTGAGCAGTTCTTC.

J is TRBJ1-6 and V is TRBV15; 9 nucleotides agree with TRBD1. This CDR3 spans 14 amino acids. The junction had 0 bases not matched to a gene; V was cut back by 3 bases and J by 6 bases. CDR1 is LNHNV and CDR2 is YYDKDF in the germline V gene (reference sequence). The DNA for the CDR3 is TGTGCCACCAGCAGGGACAGGGGTAATTCACCCCTCCACTTT. This sequence encodes CATSRDRGNSPLHF.

The chain is built from TRBV5-1 and TRBJ2-7; D is perhaps TRBD1 (5 bases). V dropped 2 bases and J dropped 0 bases, with 12 bases sitting between them. The germline V gene has CDR1 SGHRS and CDR2 YFSETQ. The CDR3 sequence is 15 residues long. Here the CDR3 DNA reads TGCGCCAGCAGCTTTGTGGGCAGGGCCTCCTACGAGCAGTACTTC. Protein: CASSFVGRASYEQYF.

The chain is built from TRBV11-2 and TRBJ2-7; 7 bases agree with TRBD1. The CDR3 has 12 residues. Germline-derived CDR1 and CDR2 are SGHAT and FQNNGV. The V segment lost 6 bases and the J segment 4 bases; nucleotides outside the gene matches: 3. The CDR3 DNA reads as TGTGCCAGCAGAGGGGACAGTTACGAGCAGTACTTC. Translated, it gives CASRGDSYEQYF.

The chain couples TRBV9 to TRBJ2-7; D remains ambiguous. This CDR3 spans 14 amino acids. V was cut by 4 bases and J by 6 bases, with 17 bases left in between. Germline CDR1 SGDLS, CDR2 YYNGEE. DNA for the CDR3: TGTGCCAGCAGCCCTACCGCTGGGCCCGGCGAGCAGTACTTC. As protein: CASSPTAGPGEQYF.

The gene calls are TRBV27 and TRBJ2-5; 8 nucleotides match TRBD1. The V segment lost 3 bases and the J segment 5 bases; nucleotides outside the gene matches: 8. Germline CDR1 and CDR2: MNHEY and SMNVEV (reference sequence). The CDR3 loop spans 15 amino acids. The CDR3 region is CASSFLAGGGETQYF. The CDR3 bases are TGTGCCAGCAGTTTCCTCGCAGGGGGCGGGGAGACCCAGTACTTC.

The chain is built from TRBV20-1 and TRBJ1-2; D ambiguous. The germline V and J ends were trimmed by 6 bases and 8 bases, with 4 bases remaining between them. The CDR3 contains 8 residues. CDR1 is DFQATT and CDR2 is SNEGSKA in the germline V gene (reference sequence). This CDR3 reads CSARGYTF. The CDR3 nucleotides read TGCAGTGCCCGCGGCTACACCTTC.

This clone was seen a single time. This sequence joins TRBV19 and TRBJ2-3, with D tentatively TRBD2 (5 bases). V shed 1 base and J shed 4 bases, with 9 bases lying between them. CDR1 LNHDA and CDR2 SQIVND come from the germline V gene (reference sequence). CDR3 length: 14 residues. CDR3 residues: CASSIVPLADTQYF. In DNA form, the CDR3 reads TGTGCCAGTAGTATAGTGCCACTAGCAGATACGCAGTATTTT.

In its sample, this clone was seen a few times. The genes are TRBV7-9 and TRBJ2-7; the D call may be TRBD1 or TRBD2 (6 bases each). The V end was cut by 5 bases, the J end by 4 bases, with 18 bases between. The CDR3 runs 15 residues. Germline loops: CDR1 SEHNR, CDR2 FQNEAQ (reference sequence). This chain's CDR3 is CASSQSGGAWYEQYF. The DNA of the CDR3 is TGTGCCAGCAGCCAATCCGGGGGCGCTTGGTACGAGCAGTACTTC.

The CDR3 DNA reads as TGTGCCAGCACCGACCAGGGCTACGAGCAGTACTTC. Protein sequence: CASTDQGYEQYF. The chain has TRBV7-9 and TRBJ2-7, with a possible D match to TRBD1 (5 bases). V lost 7 bases and J lost 3, with 10 bases in between. Germline lookup yields CDR1 SEHNR and CDR2 FQNEAQ (reference sequence). This CDR3 has 12 amino acids.

The CDR3 sequence is CASSLRGEDGYTF. CDR3 nucleotide sequence: TGTGCCAGCAGCTTGAGAGGGGAGGACGGCTACACCTTC. The genes are TRBV5-8 and TRBJ1-2, with D tentatively TRBD1 (5 bases). V shed 1 base and J shed 8 bases, with 12 bases lying between them. The CDR3 has 13 amino acids. CDR1 and CDR2 (germline): SGHTS, YDEGEE.

The V call is TRBV2, the J call TRBJ2-3; the match to TRBD2 covers 16 bases. The J segment lost 0 bases and the V segment lost 6 bases, leaving 0 bases of the junction unmatched. This CDR3 spans 16 amino acids. Per the germline V gene, CDR1 is SNHLY and CDR2 is FYNNEI. CDR3 in DNA: TGTGCCAGCAGGGGACTAGCGGGGGGGAGCACAGATACGCAGTATTTT. This translates into CASRGLAGGSTDTQYF.

The genes are TRBV25-1 and TRBJ1-1; D may be TRBD1 (6 bases). The germline V gene has CDR1 MGHDK and CDR2 SYGVNS. The CDR3 is 13 residues long. V gave up 9 bases and J gave up 6 bases, with 17 bases separating them. In nucleotides, the CDR3 is TGTGCCAGTACCCTACAGGGTCTCGCTGAAGCTTTCTTT. It specifies CASTLQGLAEAFF.

This chain joins TRBV29-1 and TRBJ2-7, with TRBD2 matching over 11 bases. Losses at the gene ends were 7 bases for V and 2 bases for J; bases not matched to a gene: 4. From germline, CDR1 is SQVTM and CDR2 ANQGSEA. The CDR3 covers 13 residues. The CDR3, as DNA: TGCAGCGGGACTAGCGGGTCAACCTACGAGCAGTACTTC. As protein: CSGTSGSTYEQYF.

The rearrangement links TRBV27 to TRBJ1-5, with D uncertain. This CDR3 is built from 15 residues. The V gene lost 0 bases and the J gene lost 6 bases, with 12 bases spanning the gap. Germline CDR1 and CDR2: MNHEY and SMNVEV (reference sequence). DNA for the CDR3: TGTGCCAGCAGTTTATCGGCGGGCCCCCGTCAGCCCCAGCATTTT. Translating it yields CASSLSAGPRQPQHF.

Here the CDR3 reads CASSTQAGELFF. CDR3 bases: TGTGCCAGCAGCACACAAGCCGGGGAGCTGTTTTTT. The chain carries TRBV11-2 and TRBJ2-2; unclear D gene. V was trimmed by 5 bases and J by 6 bases, leaving 7 bases between them. Germline CDR1 and CDR2: SGHAT and FQNNGV. The CDR3 has 12 amino acids.

V is TRBV4-1 and J is TRBJ2-1; TRBD2 matches at 7 bases. The CDR3 extends over 16 amino acids. Germline assignment: CDR1 MGHRA and CDR2 YSYEKL. With V trimmed by 0 bases and J by 4 bases, 6 bases remained unmatched. The chain's CDR3 is CASSQDWASGYNEQFF. Here the CDR3 DNA reads TGCGCCAGCAGCCAAGATTGGGCTAGCGGATACAATGAGCAGTTCTTC.

This chain connects TRBV2 to TRBJ2-5; 9 bases are shared with TRBD2. The CDR3 length is 15 residues. The trim removed 4 bases at V and 8 bases at J, leaving 11 bases unmatched. The germline CDR1 and CDR2 sequences are SNHLY and FYNNEI. The CDR3 region is CASSGMERGATTQYF. CDR3 DNA sequence: TGTGCCAGCAGTGGTATGGAGCGGGGGGCCACTACCCAGTACTTC. The full variable domain, in which reference TRBV2 and TRBJ2-5 provide the parts outside the CDR3, is EPEVTQTPSHQVTQMGQEVILRCVPISNHLYFYWYRQILGQKVEFLVSFYNNEISEKSEIFDDQFSVERPDGSNFTLKIRSTKLEDSAMYFCASSGMERGATTQYFGPGTRLLVL.

The chain is built from TRBV4-1 and TRBJ2-3, with a tentative D call TRBD1 (5 bases). Deletions cut 1 base from V and 3 bases from J, with 11 bases between. The length of the CDR3 is 15 residues. Germline loops: CDR1 MGHRA, CDR2 YSYEKL. DNA for the CDR3: TGCGCCAGCAGCCAAGTGGTCCAGGGAACAGATACGCAGTATTTT. Translated: CASSQVVQGTDTQYF.

This sequence joins TRBV5-8 and TRBJ2-7, with D uncertain. Germline V CDR1 and CDR2: SGHTS, YDEGEE. This CDR3 has 14 residues. V was shortened by 2 bases and J by 5 bases, with 14 bases between the two germline ends. The CDR3: CASSFRGLIDEQYF. The DNA of the CDR3 is TGTGCCAGCAGCTTTCGAGGTTTGATCGACGAGCAGTACTTC.

The chain is built from TRBV5-8 and TRBJ2-7, with D perhaps being TRBD1 or TRBD2 (5 bases each). This CDR3 region has 14 residues. Germline CDR1 and CDR2: SGHTS and YDEGEE. Between the trimmed V and J ends, which lost 5 bases and 4 bases, there was a span of 16 bases. The CDR3 region has the DNA TGTGCCAGCAGGTTTGGGGCTCGAGGGTACGAGCAGTACTTC. This encodes CASRFGARGYEQYF.

The J gene is TRBJ1-5, the V gene TRBV7-9; D unresolved. Germline V CDR1 and CDR2: SEHNR, FQNEAQ (reference sequence). V was shortened by 5 bases and J by 0 bases, with 8 bases between the two germline ends. The CDR3 runs 14 residues. The CDR3 nucleotides read TGTGCCAGCAGCCGCGTCGATAGCAATCAGCCCCAGCATTTT. Residues: CASSRVDSNQPQHF.

The J gene is TRBJ2-1, the V gene TRBV6-4, with no clear D. The CDR3 runs to 13 residues. The germline V and J ends were trimmed by 0 bases and 4 bases, with 4 bases remaining between them. CDR1 is MRHNA, CDR2 SNTAGT, per germline. The CDR3 region has the DNA TGTGCCAGCAGTGACTCGGGTTACAATGAGCAGTTCTTC. It codes for CASSDSGYNEQFF.

V gene TRBV4-2 combines with J gene TRBJ2-2; 8 bases are shared with TRBD2. The CDR3 runs 16 residues. Germline lookup yields CDR1 LGHNA and CDR2 YNFKEQ. With V trimmed by 0 bases and J by 6 bases, 6 bases remained unmatched. This CDR3 is CASSQDSSGLSGELFF. CDR3 sequence (DNA): TGTGCCAGCAGCCAAGATTCTAGCGGGTTGTCCGGGGAGCTGTTTTTT.